The subject of this entry is one TCR beta chain. This sample is part of a study of cytomegalovirus exposure and HLA in healthy donors. The donors were part of the roughly 120-subject validation cohort, which stood apart from the roughly 640-subject first cohort. Trimming removed 1 base at V and 4 bases at J, with 16 bases between. The CDR3 is 16 residues long. Germline values: CDR1 MGHDK, CDR2 SYGVNS. This table comes from immunoSEQ multiplex PCR, and its TCRdb copy is limited to in-frame clones, with some not included. Here the sample spans about 240,000 clones, about 86% being singletons. The receptor's source is a woman in her twenties or thirties in good health and CMV-seropositive. The sample was PBMCs. This rearrangement joins TRBV25-1 to TRBJ1-2; tentatively, D is TRBD1 (5 bases). CDR3 region: CASSESIGEGIYGYTF. CDR3 nucleotide sequence: TGTGCCAGCAGTGAATCGATAGGGGAAGGTATCTATGGCTACACCTTC.